These 22 T cell receptor beta chains came from one sample sequenced in a study of OX40 agonist ivuxolimab in advanced cancers. The method was immunoSEQ multiplex PCR; TCRdb's version includes in-frame clones alone and lacks a portion of them. This table holds about 84,000 clones, 89% found once. Sample: CD4+ or CD8+ T cells sorted from blood, taken in a trial of the OX40 agonist ivuxolimab. These receptors were taken from an adult with an advanced solid tumor such as melanoma, head and neck, liver or kidney cancer.

This chain connects TRBV28 to TRBJ2-3; TRBD2 aligns across 7 bases. CDR1 and CDR2 (germline): MDHEN, SYDVKM. CDR3 length: 16 amino acids. The J segment lost 2 bases and the V segment lost 3 bases, leaving 8 bases of the junction unmatched. The DNA for the CDR3 is TGTGCCAGCAGTTTTGCGCTCGGGGGGATCACAGATACGCAGTATTTT. Translating it yields CASSFALGGITDTQYF.

The chain employs TRBV19 and TRBJ2-3; 9 bases fit TRBD1. Germline CDR1 and CDR2: LNHDA and SQIVND (reference sequence). CDR3 length: 15 amino acids. V lost 1 base, J lost 4 bases, and 3 bases stayed unmatched. The DNA of the CDR3 is TGTGCCAGTAGTATAGCGGGACAGGGCTCAGATACGCAGTATTTT. This translates into CASSIAGQGSDTQYF.

The V and J genes are TRBV28 and TRBJ1-2; a weak D match, TRBD1 (6 bases). V lost 2 bases and J 4 bases, leaving 8 bases between the germline ends. From germline, CDR1 is MDHEN and CDR2 SYDVKM. The CDR3 consists of 13 residues. CDR3 DNA: TGTGCCAGCAGTTTACAGGGGTCCTATGGCTACACCTTC. Its protein is CASSLQGSYGYTF.

The genes are TRBV18 and TRBJ1-4, with D unclear. The CDR3 runs to 14 residues. V shed 2 bases and J shed 0 bases, with 4 bases lying between them. From germline, CDR1 is KGHSH and CDR2 LQKENI. The CDR3 spells CASSPGATNEKLFF. CDR3 bases: TGTGCCAGCTCACCAGGTGCAACTAATGAAAAACTGTTTTTT. Using reference TRBV18 and TRBJ1-4 for the parts outside the CDR3, the full variable domain is NAGVMQNPRHLVRRRGQEARLRCSPMKGHSHVYWYRQLPEEGLKFMVYLQKENIIDESGMPKERFSAEFPKEGPSILRIQQVVRGDSAAYFCASSPGATNEKLFFGSGTQLSVL.

This clone was seen only a few times. The chain employs TRBV6-5 and TRBJ1-2, with 7 bases lining up with TRBD1. This CDR3 has 15 amino acids. Per the germline V gene, CDR1 is MNHEY and CDR2 is SVGAGI. Trimming at V came to 2 bases and at J to 6 bases, leaving 9 bases not matched to a gene. The chain's CDR3 is CASSYDRTGRDGYTF. CDR3 nucleotides: TGTGCCAGCAGTTACGACCGGACAGGACGAGATGGCTACACCTTC.

The chain is built from TRBV28 and TRBJ1-4, with D unresolved. V lost 7 bases to trimming and J lost 9 bases, with 15 bases between them. Germline V CDR1 and CDR2: MDHEN, SYDVKM. This CDR3 has 13 residues. The CDR3 region has the DNA TGTGCCAGCACCTCCCCCACGAGCCAAAAACTGTTTTTT. Its translation is CASTSPTSQKLFF.

V and J are TRBV30 and TRBJ1-5; perhaps TRBD1 as D (5 bases). V was trimmed by 3 bases and J by 6 bases, leaving 18 bases between them. This CDR3 contains 15 residues. Germline V gene lookup returns CDR1 GTSNPN and CDR2 SVGIG (reference sequence). The CDR3 DNA reads TGTGCCTGGAGCCCTCGAGGACAATTCGCTCAGCCCCAGCATTTT. Amino acids: CAWSPRGQFAQPQHF.

V and J are TRBV6-6 and TRBJ1-1; D unresolved. The CDR3 totals 13 residues. V was shortened by 2 bases and J by 8 bases, with 12 bases between the two germline ends. Germline V lookup: CDR1 MNHNY, CDR2 SVGAGI (reference sequence). In DNA, the CDR3 is TGTGCCAGCAGTTACGGTCGGGCAGCCGAAGCTTTCTTT. As protein: CASSYGRAAEAFF.

The CDR3 nucleotides are TGCGCCAGCAGCTCTGTAGAGTGGCTACAAGAGACCCAGTACTTC. Protein product: CASSSVEWLQETQYF. The rearrangement links TRBV5-1 to TRBJ2-5; D call uncertain. Trimming removed 3 bases from V and 2 bases from J, with 14 bases in between. Germline values: CDR1 SGHRS, CDR2 YFSETQ. The CDR3 runs to 15 residues. Variable domain in full (rest from reference TRBV5-1 and TRBJ2-5): KAGVTQTPRYLIKTRGQQVTLSCSPISGHRSVSWYQQTPGQGLQFLFEYFSETQRNKGNFPGRFSGRQFSNSRSEMNVSTLELGDSALYLCASSSVEWLQETQYFGPGTRLLVL.

CDR3 residues: CASSHLQGRDEQYF. The DNA for the CDR3 is TGTGCCAGCAGTCACCTACAGGGTCGCGACGAGCAGTACTTC. The rearrangement uses TRBV27 and TRBJ2-7, with TRBD1 as a possible D gene (6 bases). CDR3 size: 14 residues. The V gene lost 5 bases and the J gene lost 5 bases, with 16 bases spanning the gap. Germline V gene sequence: CDR1 MNHEY, CDR2 SMNVEV (reference sequence).

The chain couples TRBV13 to TRBJ1-6, with 7 nucleotides matching TRBD1. V was clipped by 0 bases and J by 9 bases; unmatched bases: 2. Germline loops: CDR1 PRHDT, CDR2 FYEKMQ (reference sequence). CDR3 length: 14 amino acids. In nucleotides, the CDR3 is TGTGCCAGCAGCTTAGGCCCAGGGGGTTCACCCCTCCACTTT. Translated, it gives CASSLGPGGSPLHF.

In this sample, this clone turned up once. The chain couples TRBV6-1 to TRBJ1-1; no clear D gene. CDR1 is MNHNS, CDR2 SASEGT, per germline. This CDR3 has 14 amino acids. V gave up 7 bases and J gave up 0 bases, with 12 bases separating them. The CDR3: CASTESLMNTEAFF. CDR3 nucleotide sequence: TGTGCCAGCACGGAGAGCCTGATGAACACTGAAGCTTTCTTT.

The chain employs TRBV4-3 and TRBJ2-7; TRBD1 might be the D (5 bases). In germline, CDR1 is LGHNA, CDR2 YSLEER. This CDR3 comprises 14 residues. V gave up 0 bases and J gave up 3 bases, with 9 bases separating them. Here the CDR3 DNA reads TGCGCCAGCAGCCAAGAAAGGGGAAACTACGAGCAGTACTTC. Translation gives CASSQERGNYEQYF.

The chain carries TRBV5-1 and TRBJ2-3; D possibly corresponds to TRBD2 (6 bases). The CDR3 contains 16 residues. Per germline, CDR1 SGHRS and CDR2 YFSETQ. V dropped 3 bases and J dropped 1 base, with 15 bases sitting between them. CDR3 in amino acids: CASSSYFGGGTDTQYF. DNA for the CDR3: TGCGCCAGCAGCTCCTACTTCGGCGGGGGCACAGATACGCAGTATTTT.

The DNA for the CDR3 is TGCGCCAGCACCCAATTTGGACCATGCGGACATCCACCCCCTAGCAATCAGCCCCAGCATTTT. It translates to CASTQFGPCGHPPPSNQPQHF. The chain couples TRBV23-1 to TRBJ1-5; a possible D gene is TRBD1 (5 bases). TRBV23-1 belongs to the ORF category, with a function that is uncertain. The CDR3 is 21 residues long. The V end was cut by 7 bases, the J end by 0 bases, with 31 bases between.

The chain employs TRBV7-2 and TRBJ1-2, with TRBD1 as a possible D gene (6 bases). CDR1 SGHTA and CDR2 FQGNSA come from the germline V gene. V dropped 5 bases and J dropped 3 bases, with 19 bases sitting between them. The CDR3 has 16 amino acids. CDR3 DNA sequence: TGTGCCAGCAGCGAAAGTACGGGGGGCTCCTACTATGGCTACACCTTC. This codes for CASSESTGGSYYGYTF.

This chain uses TRBV19 with TRBJ1-1; a weak D match, TRBD1 (5 bases). V dropped 0 bases and J dropped 7 bases, with 12 bases sitting between them. This CDR3 contains 14 residues. Germline V gene data show CDR1 as LNHDA and CDR2 as SQIVND (reference sequence). This CDR3 is CASSIDLGTDEAFF. The CDR3 coding sequence is TGTGCCAGTAGTATAGATCTGGGGACCGATGAAGCTTTCTTT.

This chain links TRBV7-2 with TRBJ2-7; the D is unclear. Germline CDR1 is SGHTA and CDR2 is FQGNSA. Trimming took 5 bases from V and 1 from J, leaving 6 bases between them. The CDR3 runs to 12 residues. This chain's CDR3 is CASSPSSYEQYF. The CDR3, as DNA: TGTGCCAGCAGCCCCTCGTCCTACGAGCAGTACTTC.

The chain uses TRBV7-8 and TRBJ1-1; tentative D call: TRBD1 (6 bases). V lost 2 bases to trimming and J lost 2 bases, with 18 bases between them. The length of the CDR3 is 17 residues. Germline V gene data show CDR1 as SGHVS and CDR2 as FQNEAQ. CDR3 in amino acids: CASSLLGGQIINTEAFF. In nucleotides, the CDR3 is TGTGCCAGCAGCTTATTAGGTGGACAGATAATCAACACTGAAGCTTTCTTT.

The chain recombines TRBV5-1 with TRBJ2-5; 10 positions match TRBD2. The J segment lost 5 bases and the V segment lost 4 bases, leaving 5 bases of the junction unmatched. Germline assignment: CDR1 SGHRS and CDR2 YFSETQ. There are 14 residues in the CDR3. The CDR3 spells CASSKAGGRETQYF. CDR3 nucleotide sequence: TGCGCCAGCAGCAAAGCGGGGGGGCGTGAGACCCAGTACTTC.

By proportion, this clone is medium-sized. The rearrangement links TRBV5-4 to TRBJ1-1, with 11 bases that match TRBD1. This CDR3 is 13 amino acids long. Trimming removed 7 bases from V and 1 base from J; junction bases left unmatched: 0. Germline V gene lookup returns CDR1 SGHNT and CDR2 YYREEE (reference sequence). The CDR3 nucleotides read TGTGCCAGCGGACAGGGGGCGAACACTGAAGCTTTCTTT. It encodes CASGQGANTEAFF.

This rearrangement joins TRBV28 to TRBJ1-2; D ambiguous. Germline V gene lookup returns CDR1 MDHEN and CDR2 SYDVKM. V lost 3 bases and J 3 bases, leaving 11 bases between the germline ends. The CDR3 is made up of 14 amino acids. DNA of the CDR3: TGTGCCAGCAGTTTGGGTTTAGGATACTATGGCTACACCTTC. Its protein is CASSLGLGYYGYTF.